These 25 T cell receptor beta chains came from one sample sequenced in a study of cytomegalovirus exposure and HLA in healthy donors. The PCR employed 60 Vbeta primers together with 13 Jbeta primers. Profiling relied on immunoSEQ multiplex PCR, and the TCRdb table lists in-frame clones only, not all of them. The data contain 200,000 or so clones, 76% of them singletons. Source material: PBMCs. These receptors were taken from a man aged 18 to 29 in good health and CMV-seronegative.

This chain links TRBV12-5 with TRBJ2-5, with TRBD1 matching 9 bases. Germline lookup yields CDR1 LGHNT and CDR2 FRNRAP. V dropped 5 bases and J dropped 3; count of bases not matched to a gene: 4. The CDR3 length is 14 residues. CDR3 sequence reads: CASGEGQGKETQYF. CDR3 nucleotides: TGTGCTAGTGGTGAGGGACAGGGAAAAGAGACCCAGTACTTC. The whole variable domain, remainder taken from reference TRBV12-5 and TRBJ2-5, is DARVTQTPRHKVTEMGQEVTMRCQPILGHNTVFWYRQTMMQGLELLAYFRNRAPLDDSGMPKDRFSAEMPDATLATLKIQPSEPRDSAVYFCASGEGQGKETQYFGPGTRLLVL.

This clone was seen a few times. At one end, the junction sequence differs from germline, possibly due to a read error. The rearrangement uses TRBV18 and TRBJ2-6; 7 bases are a match to TRBD1. The CDR3 runs 15 residues. CDR1 is KGHSH, CDR2 LQKENI, per germline. The CDR3 sequence: CATSIQGAGANVLTF. The DNA of the CDR3 is TGTGCCACCTCAATTCAGGGGGCTGGGGCCAACGTCCTGACTTTC.

The chain has TRBV7-3 and TRBJ2-6, with 12 bases fitting TRBD2. Trimming removed 4 bases from V and 0 bases from J; junction bases left unmatched: 7. Germline V CDR1 and CDR2: SGHTA, FQGTGA. The CDR3 runs to 19 residues. The CDR3 coding sequence is TGTGCCAGCAGCTCCGCCGGACTAGCGGGGCACTCTGGGGCCAACGTCCTGACTTTC. Its translation: CASSSAGLAGHSGANVLTF.

The chain uses TRBV6-5 and TRBJ2-7; 7 bases fit TRBD1. The V gene end was trimmed by 5 bases and the J gene end by 7 bases; junction bases not matched to a gene: 8. Germline CDR1 is MNHEY and CDR2 is SVGAGI. CDR3 size: 13 residues. The CDR3 bases are TGTGCCAGCAGTCGCGACAGGGTGAGGGAGCAGTACTTC. Amino acid sequence: CASSRDRVREQYF.

The V call is TRBV7-8, the J call TRBJ2-2; 8 bases fit TRBD2. CDR3 length equals 21 residues. The J segment lost 4 bases and the V segment lost 2 bases, leaving 21 bases of the junction unmatched. Germline-derived CDR1 and CDR2 are SGHVS and FQNEAQ. The CDR3 sequence: CASSLSRAGLAGIRGTGELFF. CDR3 nucleotides: TGTGCCAGCAGCTTATCCCGGGCGGGGTTAGCGGGGATACGAGGCACCGGGGAGCTGTTTTTT.

Here the CDR3 reads CASSPGEIVYNSPLHF. DNA for the CDR3: TGTGCCAGCAGCCCTGGAGAGATCGTTTATAATTCACCCCTCCACTTT. V gene TRBV27 combines with J gene TRBJ1-6; D is unclear. The V end lost 6 bases, the J end lost 4 bases, and 16 bases lay between the germline ends. In germline, CDR1 is MNHEY, CDR2 SMNVEV (reference sequence). The CDR3 is 16 residues long.

Concerning this clone: The sample carries other DNA sequences with the same CDR3. The J gene is TRBJ1-1, the V gene TRBV5-1, with a weak D call TRBD1 (6 bases). Trimming cost V 4 bases and J 2 bases, with 18 bases left between them. The germline V gene has CDR1 SGHRS and CDR2 YFSETQ. This CDR3 is built from 16 residues. This CDR3 is CASSPGLGHPNTEAFF. CDR3 DNA sequence: TGCGCCAGCAGCCCCGGTCTGGGACACCCCAACACTGAAGCTTTCTTT.

The CDR3 bases are TGTGCCAGCAGCCCGCCCGGAGCCTTCGAAGAGACCCAGTACTTC. Residues: CASSPPGAFEETQYF. The chain links TRBV7-9 to TRBJ2-5; no firm D call. This CDR3 is built from 15 residues. The V gene lost 5 bases and the J gene lost 3 bases, with 16 bases spanning the gap. Germline CDR1 and CDR2: SEHNR and FQNEAQ (reference sequence).

This clone appeared a single time. The chain couples TRBV27 to TRBJ2-4, with D unclear. This CDR3 region has 14 residues. The germline V and J ends were trimmed by 1 base and 6 bases, with 10 bases remaining between them. The germline V gene encodes CDR1 MNHEY and CDR2 SMNVEV (reference sequence). CDR3 amino acids: CASSLYFGSNIQYF. The DNA for the CDR3 is TGTGCCAGCAGTTTATACTTCGGGTCAAACATTCAGTACTTC.

This clone was recorded once. The junction departs from the called germline gene at one end, perhaps through a read error. The rearrangement uses TRBV7-9 and TRBJ1-1; a possible D gene is TRBD1 (6 bases). CDR3 length equals 15 residues. Germline V gene data show CDR1 as SEHNR and CDR2 as FQNEAQ (reference sequence). Written as DNA, the CDR3 is TGTGCCAGCAGCTTACGAGGGGGGGAGAACATTGAAGCTTTCTTT. Its translation is CASSLRGGENIEAFF.

V usage is TRBV6-5 and J usage is TRBJ2-3; 10 bases line up with TRBD2. Trimming at V came to 8 bases and at J to 2 bases, leaving 4 bases not matched to a gene. CDR3 length: 14 residues. Germline assignment: CDR1 MNHEY and CDR2 SVGAGI. CDR3 nucleotide sequence: TGTGCCAGCTCACTAGCGGGATTCACAGATACGCAGTATTTT. It specifies CASSLAGFTDTQYF.

This chain links TRBV5-1 with TRBJ2-5; weak D call: TRBD2 (5 bases). Trimming removed 4 bases from V and 7 bases from J, with 20 bases in between. The CDR3 has 15 amino acids. Germline assignment: CDR1 SGHRS and CDR2 YFSETQ. The CDR3 loop is CASSMGTSAEGTQYF. CDR3 sequence (DNA): TGCGCCAGCAGCATGGGAACTAGTGCCGAAGGGACCCAGTACTTC.

The rearrangement joins TRBV10-1 to TRBJ1-4; 11 bases fit TRBD1. There are 13 residues in the CDR3. Germline CDR1 and CDR2: WNHNN and SYGVQD (reference sequence). The trim removed 8 bases at V and 7 bases at J, leaving 3 bases unmatched. CDR3 DNA sequence: TGCGCCAGCGGGACAGGGGGAAGTGAAAAACTGTTTTTT. Protein product: CASGTGGSEKLFF.

The J gene is TRBJ2-7, the V gene TRBV11-2; 9 bases match TRBD1. V shed 5 bases and J 2 bases; nucleotides not matched to a gene: 7. CDR3 length: 15 residues. Germline V lookup: CDR1 SGHAT, CDR2 FQNNGV. In nucleotides, the CDR3 is TGTGCCAGCAGCGCTGCCGGGACAGGGACCTACGAGCAGTACTTC. Protein: CASSAAGTGTYEQYF.

The chain couples TRBV19 to TRBJ2-1; 12 positions match TRBD1. Trimming at V came to 3 bases and at J to 6 bases, leaving 6 bases not matched to a gene. Germline V gives CDR1 LNHDA, CDR2 SQIVND (reference sequence). The CDR3 contains 16 residues. The CDR3 region has the DNA TGTGCCAGTAGTATGGGGTGGGACAGGGGGCTCAATGAGCAGTTCTTC. This encodes CASSMGWDRGLNEQFF.

The CDR3 loop reads CASTAGGYYNEQFF. CDR3 coding DNA: TGTGCCAGTACTGCAGGGGGCTACTACAATGAGCAGTTCTTC. The chain has TRBV19 and TRBJ2-1; the match to TRBD1 covers 8 bases. The CDR3 covers 14 residues. The J segment lost 3 bases and the V segment lost 7 bases, leaving 5 bases of the junction unmatched. The germline V gene encodes CDR1 LNHDA and CDR2 SQIVND (reference sequence).

This clone has just one count. The CDR3 DNA follows: TGTGCCAGCAGCCTTAGCCCGACAGCTAACTATGGCTACACCTTC. Protein product: CASSLSPTANYGYTF. The J gene is TRBJ1-2, the V gene TRBV11-2; D perhaps matches TRBD1 (5 bases). CDR1 is SGHAT and CDR2 is FQNNGV in the germline V gene. The CDR3 has 15 amino acids. Trimming took 5 bases from V and 0 from J, leaving 13 bases between them.

Notes on this clone: At one end the junction does not follow the germline gene, possibly because of a read error. The chain has TRBV2 and TRBJ1-2; D might be TRBD1 (5 bases). The CDR3 is 12 residues long. The V gene's germline CDR1 is SNHLY and CDR2 FYNNEI. The CDR3 DNA is TGTGCCAGCAGTGATCGGTCGGTGCGGGGGAGCTTC. Protein product: CASSDRSVRGSF.

The chain has TRBV18 and TRBJ2-5, with a weak D call TRBD2 (5 bases). Germline CDR1 KGHSH, CDR2 LQKENI. This CDR3 region has 13 residues. With 0 bases removed from V and 7 bases from J, the gap between germline ends came to 9 bases. This CDR3 is CASSPPPAGTQYF. Written as DNA, the CDR3 is TGTGCCAGCTCACCACCCCCGGCGGGGACCCAGTACTTC. Variable domain in full (rest from reference TRBV18 and TRBJ2-5): NAGVMQNPRHLVRRRGQEARLRCSPMKGHSHVYWYRQLPEEGLKFMVYLQKENIIDESGMPKERFSAEFPKEGPSILRIQQVVRGDSAAYFCASSPPPAGTQYFGPGTRLLVL.

This sequence joins TRBV27 and TRBJ2-1; TRBD2 aligns across 8 bases. The J segment lost 4 bases and the V segment lost 6 bases, leaving 5 bases of the junction unmatched. Germline assignment: CDR1 MNHEY and CDR2 SMNVEV (reference sequence). The CDR3 consists of 14 residues. CDR3 in DNA: TGTGCCAGCAGGCCGGGACTAGTGTACAATGAGCAGTTCTTC. Its protein is CASRPGLVYNEQFF.

This chain uses TRBV28 with TRBJ1-4; D unresolved. The CDR3 runs 13 residues. Germline values: CDR1 MDHEN, CDR2 SYDVKM. Trimming took off 2 bases at V and 6 bases at J, with 7 bases between the two ends. This CDR3 is CASSLRGDEKLFF. The CDR3 coding sequence is TGTGCCAGCAGTTTAAGAGGTGATGAAAAACTGTTTTTT.

The V and J genes are TRBV28 and TRBJ2-7, with D possibly matching TRBD2 (5 bases). Germline V CDR1 and CDR2: MDHEN, SYDVKM. V was clipped by 0 bases and J by 3 bases, with 9 bases between them. This CDR3 has 14 amino acids. The CDR3 nucleotides are TGTGCCAGCAGTTTATGGGGGAGTGGCTACGAGCAGTACTTC. Amino acid sequence: CASSLWGSGYEQYF.

The chain has TRBV19 and TRBJ1-2; 8 nucleotides align to TRBD1. CDR1 LNHDA and CDR2 SQIVND come from the germline V gene (reference sequence). V lost 1 base and J lost 2; bases outside the gene matches: 9. The CDR3 sequence is 17 residues long. CDR3 amino acids: CASSIVGTGVINYGYTF. The CDR3 region has the DNA TGTGCCAGTAGTATAGTAGGGACAGGAGTGATCAACTATGGCTACACCTTC.

This clone has just a few counts. The chain combines TRBV2 with TRBJ2-1, with 8 bases identical to TRBD2. Germline-derived CDR1 and CDR2 are SNHLY and FYNNEI. The J segment lost 6 bases and the V segment lost 10 bases, leaving 11 bases of the junction unmatched. The CDR3 is made up of 14 amino acids. The CDR3 nucleotides are TGTGCCACCACGGGGGGGAGGGCCTCCAATGAGCAGTTCTTC. Protein sequence: CATTGGRASNEQFF.

This chain connects TRBV27 to TRBJ2-6, with unresolved D. The CDR3 consists of 15 residues. V was shortened by 5 bases and J by 0 bases, with 8 bases between the two germline ends. Per the germline V gene, CDR1 is MNHEY and CDR2 is SMNVEV (reference sequence). CDR3 amino acids: CASSISVSGANVLTF. The CDR3 DNA is TGTGCCAGCAGTATCAGCGTCTCTGGGGCCAACGTCCTGACTTTC.